This TCR beta chain was captured by sequencing in a study of blood T cell repertoires in COVID-19. For the study at large: The samples span acute and convalescent COVID-19 from the United States, Italy and Spain. T cells, B-cell-depleted T cells, or PBMCs provided the cDNA or gDNA that served as material.

To note about this clone: One end of the junction fails to match germline, which may point to a read error.

Authors' methods: Estimates of nucleated cell counts were drawn from the amplification of reference gene primers. Assay used: immunoSEQ multiplex PCR; TCRdb lists only in-frame clones, some missing. V and J calls and clone size are as listed in that table; D and trimming were resolved from the DNA. The table lists approximately 200,000 clones, approximately 85% of them singletons. This sequence was found in a human donor with active or convalescent COVID-19. The donor label of this sample is uncertain. Sequencing input: peripheral blood.

The CDR3: CASSIRSGTGNSALHF. In nucleotides, the CDR3 is TGTGCCAGTAGTATAAGATCCGGGACAGGGAATTCAGCCCTCCACTTT. This chain joins TRBV19 and TRBJ1-6, with 9 bases identical to TRBD1. Germline V gene data show CDR1 as LNHDA and CDR2 as SQIVND (reference sequence). This CDR3 region has 16 residues.